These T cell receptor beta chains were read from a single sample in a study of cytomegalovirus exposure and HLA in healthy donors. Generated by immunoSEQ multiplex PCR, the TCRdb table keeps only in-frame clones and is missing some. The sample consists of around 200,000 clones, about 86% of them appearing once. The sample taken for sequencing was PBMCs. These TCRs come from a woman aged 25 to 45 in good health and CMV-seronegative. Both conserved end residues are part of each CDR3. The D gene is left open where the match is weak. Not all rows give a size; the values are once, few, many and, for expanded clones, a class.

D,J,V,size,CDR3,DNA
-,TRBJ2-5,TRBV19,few,CASSFKGETQYF,TGTGCCAGTAGTTTCAAGGGGGAGACCCAGTACTTC
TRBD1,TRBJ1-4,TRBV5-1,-,CASSPGDRAALFQDEKLFF,TGCGCCAGCAGCCCGGGCGACAGGGCTGCCCTTTTCCAAGATGAAAAACTGTTTTTT
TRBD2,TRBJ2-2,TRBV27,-,CASSLRLAGYTGELFF,TGTGCCAGCAGTTTACGATTAGCGGGATACACCGGGGAGCTGTTTTTT
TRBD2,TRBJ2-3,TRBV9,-,CASSNGLAKVGTQYF,TGTGCCAGCAGCAATGGACTAGCGAAGGTTGGTACGCAGTATTTT
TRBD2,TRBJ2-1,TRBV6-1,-,CASDGRTSGSNEQFF,TGTGCCAGCGATGGTAGGACTAGCGGGAGTAATGAGCAGTTCTTC
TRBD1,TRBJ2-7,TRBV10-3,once,CATGQGSSYEQYF,TGTGCCACGGGACAGGGGTCTTCCTACGAGCAGTACTTC
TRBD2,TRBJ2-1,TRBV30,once,CAWSTGLAGPDEQFF,TGTGCCTGGAGTACGGGACTAGCGGGGCCGGATGAGCAGTTCTTC
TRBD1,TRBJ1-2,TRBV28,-,CASSRQGYYGYTF,TGTGCCAGCAGTCGACAGGGATACTATGGCTACACCTTC
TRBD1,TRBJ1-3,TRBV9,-,CASSAMGQAGNTIYF,TGTGCCAGCAGCGCCATGGGACAGGCTGGAAACACCATATATTTT
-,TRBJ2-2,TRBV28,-,CASRDRNTGELFF,TGTGCCAGCAGGGACAGGAACACCGGGGAGCTGTTTTTT
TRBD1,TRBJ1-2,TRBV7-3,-,CASSPGQGAGYTF,TGTGCCAGCAGCCCCGGACAGGGTGCTGGCTACACCTTC
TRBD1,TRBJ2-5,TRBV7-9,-,CASSPDRVGTQYF,TGTGCCAGCAGCCCAGACAGGGTGGGGACCCAGTACTTC
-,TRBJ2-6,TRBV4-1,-,CASSPYRAGANVLTF,TGCGCCAGCAGCCCTTACAGGGCCGGGGCCAACGTCCTGACTTTC
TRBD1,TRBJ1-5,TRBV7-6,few,CASSLKTGNQPQHF,TGTGCCAGCAGCTTAAAGACAGGGAATCAGCCCCAGCATTTT
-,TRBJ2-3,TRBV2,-,CATSREYEDTQYF,TGTGCCACCTCTCGGGAGTATGAGGATACGCAGTATTTT
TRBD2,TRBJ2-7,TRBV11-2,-,CASSLSGNKREIFEQYF,TGTGCCAGCAGCTTATCGGGGAATAAGCGGGAGATCTTCGAGCAGTACTTC
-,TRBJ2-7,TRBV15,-,CATSRDTAYEQYF,TGTGCCACCAGCAGAGATACAGCTTACGAGCAGTACTTC
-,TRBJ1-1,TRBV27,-,CASSLSRNTEAFF,TGTGCCAGCAGTTTGTCCAGGAACACTGAAGCTTTCTTT
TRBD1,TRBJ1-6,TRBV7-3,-,CASSLRQGGPPLHF,TGTGCCAGCAGCCTTCGACAGGGGGGGCCACCCCTCCACTTT
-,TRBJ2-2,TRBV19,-,CASSGAPGELFF,TGTGCCAGTAGTGGGGCACCCGGGGAGCTGTTTTTT
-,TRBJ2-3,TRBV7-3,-,CASSYLYTDTQYF,TGTGCCAGCAGCTACCTATACACAGATACGCAGTATTTT
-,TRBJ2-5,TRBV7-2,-,CASSSTSGVQGETQYF,TGTGCCAGCAGCTCAACAAGCGGTGTTCAAGGCGAGACCCAGTACTTC
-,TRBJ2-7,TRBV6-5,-,CASSSPFGDDEQYF,TGTGCCAGCAGTTCGCCCTTCGGGGATGACGAGCAGTACTTC
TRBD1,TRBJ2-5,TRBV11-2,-,CASSSGQGGQETQYF,TGTGCCAGCAGCTCGGGACAGGGTGGCCAAGAGACCCAGTACTTC
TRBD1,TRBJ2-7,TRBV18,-,CASSPGQGKGLGYSYEQYF,TGTGCCAGCTCACCTGGACAGGGGAAAGGACTAGGGTATTCTTACGAGCAGTACTTC
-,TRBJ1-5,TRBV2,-,CASSEALQGPGPQHF,TGTGCCAGCAGTGAGGCGCTTCAGGGCCCGGGGCCCCAGCATTTT
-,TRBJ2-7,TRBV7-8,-,CASSPFTSYEQYF,TGTGCCAGCAGCCCTTTCACATCCTACGAGCAGTACTTC
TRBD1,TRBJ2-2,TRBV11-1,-,CASSPPGGAFSGELFF,TGTGCCAGCAGCCCCCCAGGGGGCGCTTTTAGCGGGGAGCTGTTTTTT
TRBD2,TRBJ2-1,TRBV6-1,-,CASTGRNEQFF,TGTGCCAGCACCGGGAGGAATGAGCAGTTCTTC
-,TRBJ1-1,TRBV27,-,CASSSTGLHTEAFF,TGTGCCAGCTCATCGACAGGTTTGCACACTGAAGCTTTCTTT
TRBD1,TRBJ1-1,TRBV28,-,CASSPVPGGAAEAFF,TGTGCCAGCAGTCCCGTCCCAGGGGGCGCGGCTGAAGCTTTCTTT
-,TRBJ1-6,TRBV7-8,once,CASSTNLISGSPLHF,TGTGCCAGCAGCACAAATCTCATCTCGGGTTCACCCCTCCACTTT
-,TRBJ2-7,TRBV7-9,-,CASSSTGHEQYF,TGTGCCAGCAGCTCTACAGGACACGAGCAGTACTTC
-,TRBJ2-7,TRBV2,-,CASSVRYEQYF,TGTGCCAGCAGTGTTCGCTACGAGCAGTACTTC
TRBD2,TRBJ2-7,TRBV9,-,CASSAGGVLQPSPRQYF,TGTGCCAGCAGCGCGGGGGGGGTGTTACAGCCTTCGCCCCGGCAGTACTTC
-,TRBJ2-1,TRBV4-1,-,CASSQGKRENEQFF,TGCGCCAGCAGCCAAGGAAAGAGGGAGAATGAGCAGTTCTTC
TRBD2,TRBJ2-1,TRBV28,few,CASSSTSSGATNEQFF,TGTGCCAGCAGCTCGACCTCTAGCGGGGCAACTAATGAGCAGTTCTTC
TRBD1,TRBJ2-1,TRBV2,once,CASLPQAGGNFEQFF,TGTGCCAGCCTACCACAGGCAGGGGGTAATTTTGAGCAGTTCTTC
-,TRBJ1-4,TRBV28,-,CASSSSQGGGPTNEKLFF,TGTGCCAGCAGTTCCTCACAGGGTGGCGGACCAACTAATGAAAAACTGTTTTTT
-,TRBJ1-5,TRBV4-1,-,CASSQGGSGHRQGQPQHF,TGCGCCAGCAGCCAAGGCGGGTCGGGACACCGGCAAGGGCAGCCCCAGCATTTT
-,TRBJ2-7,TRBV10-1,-,CASRPSGHKQYF,TGCGCCAGCAGACCGTCTGGGCACAAGCAGTACTTC
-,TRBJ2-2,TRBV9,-,CASSVLYTGELFF,TGTGCCAGCAGCGTACTTTACACCGGGGAGCTGTTTTTT
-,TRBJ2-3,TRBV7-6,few,CASSLGRGGGDGTDTQYF,TGTGCCAGCAGCTTAGGACGGGGAGGGGGAGATGGCACAGATACGCAGTATTTT
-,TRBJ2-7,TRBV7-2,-,CASSLSRLNEQYF,TGTGCCAGCAGCTTATCTAGATTAAACGAGCAGTACTTC
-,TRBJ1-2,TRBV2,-,CASRTDSGGYTF,TGTGCCAGCAGGACGGACAGTGGCGGCTACACCTTC
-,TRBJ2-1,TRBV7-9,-,CASSFRGMPGDEQFF,TGTGCCAGCAGCTTTAGGGGTATGCCTGGCGATGAGCAGTTCTTC
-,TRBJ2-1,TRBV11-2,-,CASSSPKIAVPYNEQFF,TGTGCCAGCAGCTCCCCGAAAATAGCGGTTCCGTACAATGAGCAGTTCTTC
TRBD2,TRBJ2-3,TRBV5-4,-,CASSLKAGGGTDTQYF,TGTGCCAGCAGCCTCAAAGCGGGGGGCGGCACAGATACGCAGTATTTT